These 23 T cell receptor beta chains were sequenced from one sample in a study of beta chain features in type 1 diabetes. General study results and limits: Type 1 diabetes patients had moderately but significantly shorter TCRB CDR3s in all four CD4+ subsets.

These TCRs' antigens remain unknown. Reverse transcription of all isolated RNA meant that expressed TCRB transcripts were sequenced. The table came from immunoSEQ multiplex PCR; TCRdb's copy has only in-frame clones and leaves some out. In the table there are about 700,000 clones, 13% of which are singletons. Sequencing input: naive CD4+ T cells from blood. These TCRs come from a young man with type 1 diabetes.

Only a few counts were recorded for this clone. V and J are TRBV5-4 and TRBJ2-2; the match to TRBD2 covers 7 bases. The CDR3 is 14 amino acids. Germline-derived CDR1 and CDR2 are SGHNT and YYREEE (reference sequence). The V segment lost 10 bases and the J segment 3 bases; nucleotides outside the gene matches: 9. As DNA, the CDR3 is TGTGCCTCTCGGGTGGCGGGAGACACCGGGGAGCTGTTTTTT. It specifies CASRVAGDTGELFF.

This chain connects TRBV28 to TRBJ1-2, with TRBD1 matching 8 bases. The CDR3 loop spans 12 amino acids. Trimming took 10 bases from V and 4 from J; bases not matched to a gene: 5. The germline gives CDR1 MDHEN, CDR2 SYDVKM. CDR3 bases: TGTGCCACCGGACAGGGTCTCTATGGCTACACCTTC. Protein: CATGQGLYGYTF.

This clone was counted between two and nine times. The chain uses TRBV29-1 and TRBJ1-5; D remains ambiguous. The ends were cut back, 4 bases at V and 2 bases at J, with 15 bases in the middle. The germline gives CDR1 SQVTM, CDR2 ANQGSEA. The CDR3 runs 15 residues. CDR3 sequence reads: CSVARSTGGNQPQHF. CDR3 nucleotides: TGCAGCGTTGCCCGCTCGACGGGAGGCAATCAGCCCCAGCATTTT.

This clone appeared a few times. V and J are TRBV12-5 and TRBJ2-3; the D call may be TRBD1 or TRBD2 (5 bases each). CDR1 is LGHNT and CDR2 is FRNRAP in the germline V gene. Trimming pared 7 bases from V and 0 bases from J, leaving 14 bases between. This CDR3 has 15 amino acids. The chain's CDR3 is CASATGAGSTDTQYF. The DNA for the CDR3 is TGTGCTAGTGCCACCGGGGCAGGTAGCACAGATACGCAGTATTTT.

Turning to this clone: Other DNA sequences from this sample encode an identical CDR3 as well. This chain links TRBV30 with TRBJ1-2; unclear D gene. Per the germline V gene, CDR1 is GTSNPN and CDR2 is SVGIG (reference sequence). This CDR3 is built from 12 residues. The V and J ends lost 0 bases and 5 bases respectively, with 7 bases between them. CDR3 nucleotide sequence: TGTGCCTGGAGTGTGTCCACGTATGGCTACACCTTC. This codes for CAWSVSTYGYTF.

The V and J genes are TRBV5-1 and TRBJ1-2; 7 bases align to TRBD1. The junction had 13 bases not matched to a gene; V was cut back by 4 bases and J by 4 bases. Germline-derived CDR1 and CDR2 are SGHRS and YFSETQ. CDR3 length: 16 residues. CDR3 protein: CASSLEGTAAAYGYTF. In nucleotides, the CDR3 is TGCGCCAGCAGCCTTGAAGGGACAGCTGCCGCCTATGGCTACACCTTC.

The chain employs TRBV30 and TRBJ1-5; D is ambiguous. This CDR3 spans 12 amino acids. Germline V CDR1 and CDR2: GTSNPN, SVGIG (reference sequence). Trimming removed 2 bases from V and 3 bases from J, with 5 bases in between. CDR3 loop: CAWSLVNQPQHF. The DNA of the CDR3 is TGTGCCTGGAGTTTGGTCAATCAGCCCCAGCATTTT.

This clone was observed a handful of times. V is TRBV6-1 and J is TRBJ2-7, with unresolved D. CDR1 is MNHNS, CDR2 SASEGT, per germline. The CDR3 has 11 amino acids. CDR3 loop: CASVTAYEQYF. CDR3 in DNA: TGTGCATCGGTGACGGCATACGAGCAGTACTTC.

The chain has TRBV7-9 and TRBJ2-5; D may be TRBD2 (5 bases). V lost 1 base to trimming and J lost 5 bases, with 14 bases between them. Germline loops: CDR1 SEHNR, CDR2 FQNEAQ (reference sequence). This CDR3 is built from 15 residues. Here the CDR3 DNA reads TGTGCCAGCAGCTTAGTTCGAGTAAGGGAGGAGACCCAGTACTTC. Translation gives CASSLVRVREETQYF.

The chain employs TRBV4-1 and TRBJ1-6; a weak D match, TRBD1 (6 bases). V lost 0 bases, J lost 5 bases, and 11 bases lay in between. Germline values: CDR1 MGHRA, CDR2 YSYEKL. The CDR3 spans 16 residues. The CDR3 reads CASSQDAGQNNSPLHF. In nucleotides, the CDR3 is TGCGCCAGCAGCCAAGACGCGGGACAAAATAATTCACCCCTCCACTTT.

For this clone: Within the sample, other DNA sequences also encode this same CDR3. The chain is built from TRBV30 and TRBJ2-3; no clear D. The CDR3 runs 11 residues. V gave up 0 bases and J gave up 6 bases, with 4 bases separating them. Germline loops: CDR1 GTSNPN, CDR2 SVGIG (reference sequence). The CDR3 nucleotides are TGTGCCTGGAGTGTACGTGATACGCAGTATTTT. Its protein product is CAWSVRDTQYF.

This clone was counted between two and nine times. One end of the junction fails to match germline, which may point to a read error. This rearrangement joins TRBV20-1 to TRBJ2-7; D might be TRBD1 (6 bases). There are 11 residues in the CDR3. Germline V gene data show CDR1 as DFQATT and CDR2 as SNEGSKA (reference sequence). CDR3 DNA: TGCAGCGCTAACAGGGACTACGAGCAGTACTTC. This encodes CSANRDYEQYF.

The J gene is TRBJ1-6, the V gene TRBV2; 9 positions match TRBD1. Germline V gene lookup returns CDR1 SNHLY and CDR2 FYNNEI. The junction had 7 bases not matched to a gene; V was cut back by 6 bases and J by 10 bases. The CDR3 has 14 amino acids. DNA for the CDR3: TGTGCCAGCAGCGACAGGGGGAATTGGTCACCCCTCCACTTT. Its translation: CASSDRGNWSPLHF. Based on the CDR3 plus reference TRBV2 and TRBJ1-6, the full variable domain is EPEVTQTPSHQVTQMGQEVILRCVPISNHLYFYWYRQILGQKVEFLVSFYNNEISEKSEIFDDQFSVERPDGSNFTLKIRSTKLEDSAMYFCASSDRGNWSPLHFGNGTRLTVT.

This chain links TRBV6-5 with TRBJ2-7; D may be TRBD2 (6 bases). V dropped 8 bases and J dropped 3 bases, with 11 bases sitting between them. CDR1 and CDR2 from the germline V gene are MNHEY and SVGAGI. The CDR3 has 12 amino acids. Here the CDR3 DNA reads TGTGCCAGCGGTCGGCGGGACTACGAGCAGTACTTC. As protein: CASGRRDYEQYF.

Only a few counts were recorded for this clone. V gene TRBV5-1 combines with J gene TRBJ2-6; D unclear. This CDR3 has 16 residues. V lost 2 bases and J lost 0, with 9 bases in between. Germline loops: CDR1 SGHRS, CDR2 YFSETQ. CDR3 amino acids: CASSFGTVSGANVLTF. CDR3 nucleotides: TGCGCCAGCAGCTTTGGTACAGTCTCTGGGGCCAACGTCCTGACTTTC.

V is TRBV6-6 and J is TRBJ2-1; either TRBD1 or TRBD2 may supply D (6 bases each). The CDR3 is 15 amino acids. Germline V gene lookup returns CDR1 MNHNY and CDR2 SVGAGI (reference sequence). V was trimmed by 7 bases and J by 4 bases, leaving 17 bases between them. The CDR3 nucleotides read TGTGCCAGCAAAATAGACGGGGGCCTTTACAATGAGCAGTTCTTC. Translating it yields CASKIDGGLYNEQFF.

Of note for this clone: Other DNA sequences of this sample code for an identical CDR3. J is TRBJ2-7 and V is TRBV5-1; 9 bases align to TRBD1. Per germline, CDR1 SGHRS and CDR2 YFSETQ. The CDR3 consists of 13 residues. V was clipped by 4 bases and J by 5 bases; unmatched bases: 4. For the CDR3, the DNA is TGCGCCAGCAGCCGGGACAGGGTGGACGAGCAGTACTTC. This codes for CASSRDRVDEQYF.

This clone has a handful of counts. The chain joins TRBV7-9 to TRBJ1-2; D gene ambiguous. The CDR3 extends over 13 amino acids. Trimming left V 1 base short and J 2 bases short, with 5 bases between. In germline, CDR1 is SEHNR, CDR2 FQNEAQ (reference sequence). CDR3 sequence (DNA): TGTGCCAGCAGCTTAGGAGTGAACTATGGCTACACCTTC. It specifies CASSLGVNYGYTF.

The chain carries TRBV6-5 and TRBJ1-3; D ambiguous. The CDR3 runs 14 residues. CDR1 and CDR2 (germline): MNHEY, SVGAGI. V lost 8 bases and J lost 4, with 15 bases in between. In DNA form, the CDR3 reads TGTGCCAGCTTAGGGAGTTCAGAGGGAAACACCATATATTTT. Translation: CASLGSSEGNTIYF.

This clone has a handful of counts. The chain employs TRBV7-9 and TRBJ2-3, with TRBD2 matching over 9 bases. CDR3 length: 17 amino acids. Germline lookup yields CDR1 SEHNR and CDR2 FQNEAQ (reference sequence). After removal of 5 bases from V and 5 bases from J, the junction contained 14 bases not matched to a gene. The CDR3 region has the DNA TGTGCCAGCAGCCCCACGGGTAGCGGGGGCTGGGGAGATACGCAGTATTTT. Protein product: CASSPTGSGGWGDTQYF.

This sequence joins TRBV30 and TRBJ2-7; 8 bases fit TRBD1. J lost 0 bases, V lost 4 bases, and 2 bases had no gene match. Germline CDR1 reads GTSNPN; CDR2 reads SVGIG (reference sequence). The CDR3 extends over 13 amino acids. This chain's CDR3 is CAWTTGASYEQYF. CDR3 coding DNA: TGTGCCTGGACGACAGGGGCCTCCTACGAGCAGTACTTC.

This clone was seen more than once but under ten times. V usage is TRBV28 and J usage is TRBJ2-1; no definite D call. The CDR3 spans 15 residues. Germline V gene sequence: CDR1 MDHEN, CDR2 SYDVKM. V lost 4 bases, J lost 7 bases, and 17 bases lay in between. CDR3 in DNA: TGTGCCAGCAGTTCGAGGATTCTAAATAAGAATGAGCAGTTCTTC. Protein product: CASSSRILNKNEQFF.

This clone showed up just a few times. Written as DNA, the CDR3 is TGTGCCAGCAGTGACACAGGGGGCGGGGAGCTGTTTTTT. Its translation is CASSDTGGGELFF. The rearrangement links TRBV6-4 to TRBJ2-2; 8 bases are shared with TRBD1. V shed 2 bases and J 7 bases; nucleotides not matched to a gene: 0. From germline, CDR1 is MRHNA and CDR2 SNTAGT. The CDR3 sequence is 13 residues long.